This T cell receptor beta chain was captured in a study of T cells in Graves' hyperthyroidism and ophthalmopathy. The patients, who ranged from 18 to 65 in age, presented with newly diagnosed hyperthyroidism lasting under 2 months. 10 ml fresh peripheral blood yielded the PBMCs. The CDR3 sequence is 12 residues long. Trimming took 2 bases from V and 4 from J, leaving 6 bases between them. From germline, CDR1 is MNHEY and CDR2 SVGEGT. There are many counts of this clonotype. RNA transcripts served as the template for amplifying TCR beta CDR3 regions. The HTBI set primed first-round TCR CDR3 RT-PCR. TCRdb re-called the multiplex PCR reads through MiXCR, storing one row per CDR3 protein. The sample yields fewer than 650,000 distinct CDR3 sequences, roughly 13% seen once.

This sequence was found in a woman aged 30 to 39 with Graves' hyperthyroidism that later progressed to Graves' ophthalmopathy. Sequences were obtained from blood. The rearrangement uses TRBV6-2 or TRBV6-3 and TRBJ2-7; perhaps TRBD2 as D (6 bases). CDR3: CASSYGRYEQYF. Written as DNA, the CDR3 is TGTGCCAGCAGTTACGGGAGGTACGAGCAGTACTTC.